This entry concerns a single T cell receptor beta chain. Its cognate antigen is unknown. Trimming left V 6 bases short and J 2 bases short, with 10 bases between. Looked up from germline, CDR1 is SGHTA and CDR2 is FQGNSA. The CDR3 covers 13 residues. Only in-frame clones appear in the TCRdb table, and some are missing; sequencing was by immunoSEQ multiplex PCR. Here the sample spans some 140,000 clones, around 89% being singletons. The data stem from a study of T cell responses to AZD1222 COVID-19 vaccine. As for the study in general: Pooling of second doses given at about 4 or about 12 weeks was done. The study's findings and limits: As reported, nearly half of all spike-specific TCRs target variant regions that are unmutated. White British people made up most donors, females outnumbered males, and clonal diversity was possibly underestimated. CD4 TCRs linked to vaccination spanned spike, dominating at 160-218 and 743-854.

The V call is TRBV7-2, the J call TRBJ2-5; TRBD2 is a possible D gene (6 bases). The clonotype was recovered from an adult in good health. Material: peripheral blood, obtained on day 0 of AZD1222 vaccination. The CDR3 sequence is CASRSGVQETQYF. As DNA, the CDR3 is TGTGCCAGCAGATCGGGGGTTCAAGAGACCCAGTACTTC.